This T cell receptor beta chain was sequenced for a study of neoadjuvant nivolumab and ipilimumab in lung cancer. The repertoire was sequenced with immunoSEQ multiplex PCR; TCRdb's copy has only in-frame clones and lacks some. The data hold some 10,000 clones, with around three quarters observed a single time. Germline values: CDR1 MDHEN, CDR2 SYDVKM. This CDR3 is built from 15 residues. The V and J ends lost 5 bases and 7 bases, in that order; junction bases with no gene match: 10. The clonotype comes from an adult with non-small cell lung cancer. Sequencing was performed on tumor tissue, taken after neoadjuvant nivolumab, alone or with ipilimumab, at or shortly before surgery. J is TRBJ1-5 and V is TRBV28; 8 bases align to TRBD1. CDR3 nucleotides: TGTGCCAGCAGTCCAACAACAGGGGGACTGCAGCCCCAGCATTTT. Translated: CASSPTTGGLQPQHF.